The 6 T cell receptor beta chains below come from one sample, sequenced in a study of blood T cell repertoires in COVID-19. The data were produced by immunoSEQ multiplex PCR, yet TCRdb's version contains in-frame clones alone and is incomplete. The sample carries some 50,000 clones, more than 65% recorded once. Material for sequencing was peripheral blood. Source of these receptors: a human donor in a cohort sampled during active COVID-19.

The chain employs TRBV30 and TRBJ2-1; the D gene is possibly TRBD2 (5 bases). Trimming stripped 3 bases from V and 6 bases from J, with 18 bases between. Germline V CDR1 and CDR2: GTSNPN, SVGIG (reference sequence). The CDR3 loop spans 15 amino acids. CDR3 DNA: TGTGCCTGGAGAAGGGAAGGGAGTTCCAGCAATGAGCAGTTCTTC. It translates to CAWRREGSSSNEQFF.

V gene TRBV10-2 combines with J gene TRBJ1-4; the D is unclear. The CDR3 is made up of 11 amino acids. Trimming pared 10 bases from V and 8 bases from J, leaving 11 bases between. Germline CDR1 and CDR2: WSHSY and SAAADI. The CDR3 DNA follows: TGCGCCACCCGAGGGAACGAAAAACTGTTTTTT. Amino acids: CATRGNEKLFF.

The chain combines TRBV20-1 with TRBJ2-1, with TRBD2 matching over 7 bases. Germline V gene lookup returns CDR1 DFQATT and CDR2 SNEGSKA (reference sequence). This CDR3 spans 13 amino acids. V dropped 3 bases and J dropped 5; count of bases not matched to a gene: 4. CDR3 bases: TGCAGTGCTAGTCTCACTAGCGACAATGAGCAGTTCTTC. It specifies CSASLTSDNEQFF.

V is TRBV6-5 and J is TRBJ2-4; 10 bases are shared with TRBD2. The CDR3 sequence is 15 residues long. From germline, CDR1 is MNHEY and CDR2 SVGAGI. Trimming took 0 bases from V and 8 from J; bases not matched to a gene: 4. This CDR3 is CASSYSKAGGYIQYF. CDR3 coding DNA: TGTGCCAGCAGTTACTCGAAAGCGGGAGGGTACATTCAGTACTTC.

The chain links TRBV2 to TRBJ1-5, with D tentatively TRBD1 (5 bases). Germline V gene data show CDR1 as SNHLY and CDR2 as FYNNEI. Trimming removed 6 bases at V and 0 bases at J, with 9 bases between. This CDR3 region has 14 residues. CDR3 amino acids: CASRSGVSNQPQHF. CDR3 coding DNA: TGTGCCAGCAGATCGGGGGTTAGCAATCAGCCCCAGCATTTT.

The chain is built from TRBV27 and TRBJ1-5, with TRBD1 identical over 7 bases. J lost 10 bases, V lost 4 bases, and 10 bases had no gene match. The CDR3 is 14 residues long. Germline V CDR1 and CDR2: MNHEY, SMNVEV (reference sequence). CDR3 nucleotides: TGTGCCAGCAGTTCCGGACAGGCGCAGGGACCCCAGCATTTT. It codes for CASSSGQAQGPQHF.